This entry lists 19 T cell receptor beta chains sequenced from one sample in a study of T cell responses to AZD1222 COVID-19 vaccine. Measured with immunoSEQ multiplex PCR; TCRdb has only the in-frame clones, and not every one. The data contain 69,000 or so clones, 88% of them singletons. The sample here was peripheral blood, taken 28 days after the second dose of the MenACWY control vaccine. These receptors were taken from an adult who received the MenACWY meningococcal vaccine as a control.

The CDR3 protein is CASSPGDETNTEAFF. DNA of the CDR3: TGTGCCAGCAGTCCCGGCGACGAAACGAACACTGAAGCTTTCTTT. The chain joins TRBV27 to TRBJ1-1; D remains unclear. CDR3 length: 15 residues. Trimming shortened V by 5 bases and J by 1 base, and 14 bases separated the two germline ends. CDR1 MNHEY and CDR2 SMNVEV come from the germline V gene (reference sequence).

The chain couples TRBV5-1 to TRBJ2-3, with D possibly TRBD2 on 6 matching bases. Germline V gives CDR1 SGHRS, CDR2 YFSETQ. This CDR3 has 15 amino acids. Trimming removed 0 bases from V and 4 bases from J, with 12 bases in between. Here the CDR3 reads CASSLEGGAPDTQYF. The CDR3 DNA reads as TGCGCCAGCAGCTTGGAAGGAGGGGCCCCAGATACGCAGTATTTT. Supplemented by reference TRBV5-1 and TRBJ2-3, the full variable domain reads KAGVTQTPRYLIKTRGQQVTLSCSPISGHRSVSWYQQTPGQGLQFLFEYFSETQRNKGNFPGRFSGRQFSNSRSEMNVSTLELGDSALYLCASSLEGGAPDTQYFGPGTRLTVL.

V and J are TRBV9 and TRBJ2-7; 8 nucleotides match TRBD2. Germline CDR1 is SGDLS and CDR2 is YYNGEE. The CDR3 consists of 15 residues. Losses at the gene ends were 0 bases for V and 3 bases for J; bases not matched to a gene: 5. CDR3 protein: CASSVGAGAVYEQYF. The CDR3 nucleotides are TGTGCCAGCAGCGTAGGAGCGGGAGCGGTCTACGAGCAGTACTTC.

J is TRBJ1-3 and V is TRBV6-6, with unresolved D. Trimming took off 6 bases at V and 4 bases at J, with 16 bases between the two ends. The length of the CDR3 is 15 residues. Germline CDR1 reads MNHNY; CDR2 reads SVGAGI (reference sequence). The DNA of the CDR3 is TGTGCCAGCAGGGATACCTCAGGAAGCGGAAACACCATATATTTT. This codes for CASRDTSGSGNTIYF.

V usage is TRBV5-8 and J usage is TRBJ1-6, with D unresolved. Germline V CDR1 and CDR2: SGHTS, YDEGEE. V gave up 1 base and J gave up 9 bases, with 5 bases separating them. This CDR3 region has 12 residues. CDR3 loop: CASSLNPSPLHF. As DNA, the CDR3 is TGTGCCAGCAGCTTGAATCCTTCACCCCTCCACTTT.

The chain couples TRBV19 to TRBJ2-1; TRBD1 matches at 11 bases. The J segment lost 6 bases and the V segment lost 6 bases, leaving 7 bases of the junction unmatched. The germline CDR1 and CDR2 sequences are LNHDA and SQIVND (reference sequence). The CDR3 spans 15 residues. In nucleotides, the CDR3 is TGTGCCAGTAGCTTTCCGGGACAGGGGGGCAATGAGCAGTTCTTC. Protein product: CASSFPGQGGNEQFF.

The chain combines TRBV24-1 with TRBJ1-5; no definite D call. Per the germline V gene, CDR1 is KGHDR and CDR2 is SFDVKD. The CDR3 loop spans 14 amino acids. The V end was cut by 7 bases, the J end by 4 bases, with 13 bases between. DNA of the CDR3: TGTGCCACCAGCCCCGGGAGAGAAAATCAGCCCCAGCATTTT. Amino acids: CATSPGRENQPQHF.

V is TRBV28 and J is TRBJ1-5; possibly TRBD1 for D (5 bases). V dropped 5 bases and J dropped 7 bases, with 27 bases sitting between them. CDR3 length: 18 amino acids. Germline V gives CDR1 MDHEN, CDR2 SYDVKM. CDR3 sequence (DNA): TGTGCCAGCAGTAGGGGATCATCGTGGTTCCGTTTGAGGCAGCCCCAGCATTTT. Its translation: CASSRGSSWFRLRQPQHF.

For this clone: One end of the junction varies from germline; a read error may be responsible. The genes are TRBV28 and TRBJ1-5; the D gene is possibly TRBD1 (6 bases). The V gene's germline CDR1 is MDHEN and CDR2 SYDVKM. There are 18 residues in the CDR3. The CDR3 sequence is CASCLWGGDTRFGQPQHF. CDR3 nucleotides: TGTGCCAGCTGTTTATGGGGGGGGGACACAAGGTTCGGGCAGCCCCAGCATTTT.

This chain uses TRBV29-1 with TRBJ1-1; D unclear. The V gene lost 4 bases and the J gene lost 2 bases, with 11 bases spanning the gap. Germline CDR1 and CDR2: SQVTM and ANQGSEA. The CDR3 loop spans 13 amino acids. CDR3 sequence reads: CSVVFQANTEAFF. In DNA form, the CDR3 reads TGCAGCGTTGTTTTCCAGGCAAACACTGAAGCTTTCTTT.

This clone is a singleton in its sample. J is TRBJ2-2 and V is TRBV7-6; no definite D call. V lost 2 bases, J lost 0 bases, and 7 bases lay in between. CDR1 is SGHVS, CDR2 FNYEAQ, per germline. The CDR3 extends over 15 amino acids. The CDR3 DNA reads as TGTGCCAGCAGCTTACTATGGACGAACACCGGGGAGCTGTTTTTT. Translation: CASSLLWTNTGELFF.

This clone was seen only once. This chain uses TRBV19 with TRBJ1-5; D gene ambiguous. V was trimmed by 6 bases and J by 2 bases, leaving 20 bases between them. The CDR3 has 17 amino acids. Germline V gene data show CDR1 as LNHDA and CDR2 as SQIVND (reference sequence). The CDR3 nucleotides read TGTGCCAGTAGCACCCTTCGAGGACCCAAGGGCAATCAGCCCCAGCATTTT. Encoded protein: CASSTLRGPKGNQPQHF.

J is TRBJ1-2 and V is TRBV7-8, with D unclear. The V gene's germline CDR1 is SGHVS and CDR2 FQNEAQ. Trimming shortened V by 5 bases and J by 2 bases, and 15 bases separated the two germline ends. This CDR3 is 15 amino acids long. As DNA, the CDR3 is TGTGCCAGCAGCCCGTATCCGGGTCCGAACTATGGCTACACCTTC. Its translation: CASSPYPGPNYGYTF.

V is TRBV9 and J is TRBJ2-3; no firm D call. The CDR3 spans 13 residues. Germline V lookup: CDR1 SGDLS, CDR2 YYNGEE. V was pared by 5 bases and J by 3 bases, with 10 bases between. The CDR3 loop is CASSAFSTDTQYF. The CDR3 nucleotides are TGTGCCAGCAGTGCCTTCAGTACAGATACGCAGTATTTT.

V is TRBV7-2 and J is TRBJ1-1; D gene unclear. The germline gives CDR1 SGHTA, CDR2 FQGNSA. The CDR3 is 15 residues long. V dropped 4 bases and J dropped 1 base, with 13 bases sitting between them. In nucleotides, the CDR3 is TGTGCCAGCAGCTCCCCAGTGGGTCCGAACACTGAAGCTTTCTTT. It is translated as CASSSPVGPNTEAFF.

V and J are TRBV10-3 and TRBJ1-2; D unclear. The CDR3 spans 14 residues. V was shortened by 2 bases and J by 0 bases, with 7 bases between the two germline ends. Germline-derived CDR1 and CDR2 are ENHRY and SYGVKD. CDR3 sequence: CAISEVGTNYGYTF. The CDR3 bases are TGTGCCATCAGTGAGGTAGGGACTAACTATGGCTACACCTTC.

The sample holds one count of this clone. The chain joins TRBV7-2 to TRBJ2-7; 9 bases line up with TRBD1. With V trimmed by 3 bases and J by 4 bases, 7 bases remained unmatched. CDR3 size: 15 residues. Germline V gene data show CDR1 as SGHTA and CDR2 as FQGNSA. The DNA of the CDR3 is TGTGCCAGCAGCTTCCAAATGGGACAGGGTTACGAGCAGTACTTC. It translates to CASSFQMGQGYEQYF.

This clone was seen a handful of times. This chain links TRBV5-4 with TRBJ1-2; TRBD1 is a possible D gene (5 bases). V was shortened by 4 bases and J by 5 bases, with 15 bases between the two germline ends. There are 14 residues in the CDR3. CDR1 and CDR2 from the germline V gene are SGHNT and YYREEE (reference sequence). Here the CDR3 reads CASSPPGGRYGYTF. The CDR3 bases are TGTGCCAGCAGCCCCCCGGGGGGTCGGTATGGCTACACCTTC.

The chain employs TRBV6-2 or TRBV6-3 and TRBJ2-7; weak D call: TRBD2 (5 bases). Per germline, CDR1 MNHEY and CDR2 SVGEGT. The CDR3 length is 15 residues. Between the trimmed V and J ends, which lost 2 bases and 2 bases, there was a span of 13 bases. CDR3 DNA: TGTGCCAGCAGTTACACGGGCGACGGGACCTACGAGCAGTACTTC. It is translated as CASSYTGDGTYEQYF.